These T cell receptor beta chains were read from a single sample in a study of cytomegalovirus exposure and HLA in healthy donors. Assay used: immunoSEQ multiplex PCR; TCRdb lists only in-frame clones, some missing. This sample has about 120,000 clones, with around 77% found just once. The sequenced material came from PBMCs. These TCRs come from a middle-aged man in good health and CMV-seropositive. Both conserved end residues are trimmed from each CDR3.

v_gene	j_gene	len	CDR3aa
TRBV2	TRBJ1-4	13	ASSLTGATNEKLF
TRBV5-1	TRBJ1-3	13	ASSSDGDSGNTIY
TRBV25-1	TRBJ2-1	12	ASSVRGGYNEQF
TRBV28	TRBJ1-1	10	ASSWGQSGAF
TRBV18	TRBJ2-7	13	ASSPPGQGGGEQY
TRBV4-1	TRBJ2-2	13	ASSHSGGGTGELF
TRBV18	.	16	ASSPLGRGSSSNQPQY
TRBV9	TRBJ2-7	9	ASSPGGEQY
TRBV10-3	TRBJ1-5	12	AISEGTGVQPQH
TRBV7-3	TRBJ1-6	13	ASSPGQSGNSPLH
TRBV11-2	TRBJ2-1	15	ASSPLQAGDIDNEQF
TRBV5-1	TRBJ1-4	14	ASSLGGLTTNEKLF
TRBV30	TRBJ1-5	11	AWDRGQGQPQH
TRBV28	TRBJ2-7	11	ASRRTDSYEQY
TRBV11-3	TRBJ2-3	14	ASSRGQGISTDTQY
TRBV5-1	TRBJ2-5	12	ASSSLTGGETQY
TRBV5-1	TRBJ1-6	12	ASSPEGWGSPLH
TRBV7-2	TRBJ1-6	14	ASGFGDRGSTSPLH
TRBV4-3	TRBJ1-6	13	ASSQEQGWSSPLH
TRBV6-5	TRBJ1-6	12	ASTWDSGNSPLH
TRBV29-1	TRBJ1-2	9	SVEKRVGYT
TRBV5-1	TRBJ2-2	13	ASSIGQGSAGELF
TRBV5-4	TRBJ2-7	13	ASSIEQGRYYEQY
TRBV18	TRBJ2-1	14	ASSPRTGSSYNEQF
TRBV19	TRBJ1-1	13	ASSLSGGGNTEAF
TRBV5-1	TRBJ1-2	14	ASSMGQGYANYGYT